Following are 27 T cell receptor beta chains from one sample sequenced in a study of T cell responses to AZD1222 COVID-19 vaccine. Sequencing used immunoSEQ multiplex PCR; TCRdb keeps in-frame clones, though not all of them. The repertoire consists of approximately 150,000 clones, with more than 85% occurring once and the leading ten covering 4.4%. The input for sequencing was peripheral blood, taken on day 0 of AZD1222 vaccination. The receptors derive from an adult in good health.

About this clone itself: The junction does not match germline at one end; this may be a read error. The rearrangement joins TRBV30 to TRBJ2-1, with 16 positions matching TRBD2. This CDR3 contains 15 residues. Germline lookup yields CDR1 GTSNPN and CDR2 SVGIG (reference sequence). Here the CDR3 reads CAWSAGTSGRANNLF. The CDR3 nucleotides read TGTGCCTGGAGTGCCGGGACTAGCGGGAGGGCCAATAACCTCTTC.

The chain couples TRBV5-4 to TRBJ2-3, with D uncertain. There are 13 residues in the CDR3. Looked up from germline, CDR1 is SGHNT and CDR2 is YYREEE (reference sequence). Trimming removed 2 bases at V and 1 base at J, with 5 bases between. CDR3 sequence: CASSFGRTDTQYF. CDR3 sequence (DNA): TGTGCCAGCAGCTTCGGTCGCACAGATACGCAGTATTTT.

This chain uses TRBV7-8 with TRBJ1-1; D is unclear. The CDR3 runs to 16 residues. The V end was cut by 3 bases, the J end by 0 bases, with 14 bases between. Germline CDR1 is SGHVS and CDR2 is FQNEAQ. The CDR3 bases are TGTGCCAGCAGCTTGCAACGTAGCTACATGAACACTGAAGCTTTCTTT. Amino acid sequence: CASSLQRSYMNTEAFF.

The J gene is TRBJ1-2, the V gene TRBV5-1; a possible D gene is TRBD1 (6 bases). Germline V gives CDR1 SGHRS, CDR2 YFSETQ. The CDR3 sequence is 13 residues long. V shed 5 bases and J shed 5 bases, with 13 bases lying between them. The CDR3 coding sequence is TGCGCCAGCAGAGAGTCCAGGGGATATGGCTACACCTTC. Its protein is CASRESRGYGYTF.

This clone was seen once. This CDR3 is CASSLGDKNEKLFF. The CDR3 bases are TGTGCCAGCAGCTTAGGGGACAAGAATGAAAAACTGTTTTTT. The V call is TRBV7-9, the J call TRBJ1-4; possibly TRBD1 for D (6 bases). Germline V gene lookup returns CDR1 SEHNR and CDR2 FQNEAQ (reference sequence). This CDR3 is 14 amino acids long. Trimming stripped 1 base from V and 5 bases from J, with 8 bases between.

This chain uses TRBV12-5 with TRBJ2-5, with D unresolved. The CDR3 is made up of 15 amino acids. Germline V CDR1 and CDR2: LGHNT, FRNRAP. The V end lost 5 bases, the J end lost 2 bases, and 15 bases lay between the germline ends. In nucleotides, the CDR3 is TGTGCTAGTGGTATAAGTCGAGGAATACAAGAGACCCAGTACTTC. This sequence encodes CASGISRGIQETQYF.

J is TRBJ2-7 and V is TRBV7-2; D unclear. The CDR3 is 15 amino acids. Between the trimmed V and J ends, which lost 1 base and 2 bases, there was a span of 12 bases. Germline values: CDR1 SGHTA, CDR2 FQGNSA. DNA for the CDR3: TGTGCCAGCAGCTTAGAATTACTGGCAGCCTACGAGCAGTACTTC. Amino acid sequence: CASSLELLAAYEQYF. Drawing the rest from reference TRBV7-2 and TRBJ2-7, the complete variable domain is GAGVSQSPSNKVTEKGKDVELRCDPISGHTALYWYRQSLGQGLEFLIYFQGNSAPDKSGLPSDRFSAERTGGSVSTLTIQRTQQEDSAVYLCASSLELLAAYEQYFGPGTRLTVT.

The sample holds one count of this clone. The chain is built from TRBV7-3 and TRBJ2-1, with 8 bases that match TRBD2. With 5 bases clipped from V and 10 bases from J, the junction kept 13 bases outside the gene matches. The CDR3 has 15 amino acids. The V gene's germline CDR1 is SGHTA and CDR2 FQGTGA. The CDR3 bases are TGTGCCAGCAGCCCAACGAGCGGGGGACAAGAGGAGCAGTTCTTC. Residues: CASSPTSGGQEEQFF.

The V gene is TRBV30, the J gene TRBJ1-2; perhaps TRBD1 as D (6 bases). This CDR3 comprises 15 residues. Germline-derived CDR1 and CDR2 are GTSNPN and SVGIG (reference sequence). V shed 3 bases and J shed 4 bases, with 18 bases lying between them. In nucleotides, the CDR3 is TGTGCCTGGAGCCCCCGGGCAGGGGTGGCCTATGGCTACACCTTC. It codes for CAWSPRAGVAYGYTF.

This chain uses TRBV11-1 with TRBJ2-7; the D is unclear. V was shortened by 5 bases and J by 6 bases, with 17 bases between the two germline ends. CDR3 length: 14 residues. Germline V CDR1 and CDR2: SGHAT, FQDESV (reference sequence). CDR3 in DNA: TGTGCCAGCAGCGTTCGGCGTGGAATTGGCGAGCAGTACTTC. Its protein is CASSVRRGIGEQYF.

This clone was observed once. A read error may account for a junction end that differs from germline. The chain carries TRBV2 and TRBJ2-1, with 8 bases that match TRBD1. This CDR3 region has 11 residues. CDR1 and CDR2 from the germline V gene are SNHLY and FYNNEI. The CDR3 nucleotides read TGTGCCAGCAGTGACAGAGGACAGGGTGTCTTC. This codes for CASSDRGQGVF.

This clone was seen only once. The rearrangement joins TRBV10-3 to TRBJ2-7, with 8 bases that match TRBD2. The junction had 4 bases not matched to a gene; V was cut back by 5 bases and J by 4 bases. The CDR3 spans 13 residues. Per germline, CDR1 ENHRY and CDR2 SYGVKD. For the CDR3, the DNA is TGTGCCATCAGTCGAGCGGGGGAGTACGAGCAGTACTTC. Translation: CAISRAGEYEQYF.

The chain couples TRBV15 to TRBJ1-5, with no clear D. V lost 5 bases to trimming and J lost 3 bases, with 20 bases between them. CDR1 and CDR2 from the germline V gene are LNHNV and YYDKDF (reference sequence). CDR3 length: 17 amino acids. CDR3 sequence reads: CATSAARDKEFNQPQHF. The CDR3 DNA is TGTGCCACCAGCGCAGCAAGAGACAAAGAGTTCAATCAGCCCCAGCATTTT.

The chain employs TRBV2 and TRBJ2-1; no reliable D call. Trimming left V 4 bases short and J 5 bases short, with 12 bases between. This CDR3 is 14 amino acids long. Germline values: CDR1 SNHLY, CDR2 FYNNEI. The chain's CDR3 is CASSVGIRNNEQFF. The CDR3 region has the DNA TGTGCCAGCAGTGTTGGCATTCGGAACAATGAGCAGTTCTTC.

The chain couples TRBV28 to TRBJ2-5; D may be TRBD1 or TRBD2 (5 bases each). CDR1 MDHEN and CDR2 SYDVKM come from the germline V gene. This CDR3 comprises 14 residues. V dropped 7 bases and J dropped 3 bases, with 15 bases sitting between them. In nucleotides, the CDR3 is TGTGCCAGCACCCCCGGGACCTTAAAAGAGACCCAGTACTTC. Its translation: CASTPGTLKETQYF.

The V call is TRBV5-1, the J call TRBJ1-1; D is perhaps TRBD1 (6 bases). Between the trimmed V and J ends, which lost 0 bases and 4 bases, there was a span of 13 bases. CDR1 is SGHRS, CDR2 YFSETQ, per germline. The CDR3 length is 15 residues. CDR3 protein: CASSLASGVGTEAFF. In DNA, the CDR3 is TGCGCCAGCAGCTTGGCCTCAGGGGTCGGCACTGAAGCTTTCTTT.

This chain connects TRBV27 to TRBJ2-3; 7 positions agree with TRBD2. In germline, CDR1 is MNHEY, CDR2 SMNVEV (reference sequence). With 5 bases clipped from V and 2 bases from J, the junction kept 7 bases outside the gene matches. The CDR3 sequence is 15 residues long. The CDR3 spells CASSRGRGNTDTQYF. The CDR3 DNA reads TGTGCCAGCAGTCGGGGGAGGGGAAACACAGATACGCAGTATTTT.

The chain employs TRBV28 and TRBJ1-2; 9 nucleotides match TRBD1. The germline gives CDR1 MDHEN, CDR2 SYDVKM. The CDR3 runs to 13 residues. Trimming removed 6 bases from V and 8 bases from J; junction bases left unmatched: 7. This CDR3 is CASSLQGARGYTF. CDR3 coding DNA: TGTGCCAGCAGCCTACAGGGGGCGCGGGGCTACACCTTC.

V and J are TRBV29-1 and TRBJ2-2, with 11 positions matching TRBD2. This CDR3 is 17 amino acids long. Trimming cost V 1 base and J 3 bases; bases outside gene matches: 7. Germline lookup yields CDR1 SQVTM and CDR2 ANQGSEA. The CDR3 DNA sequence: TGCAGCGTTGAAGGCCTAGCGGGAGGAGGGGACACCGGGGAGCTGTTTTTT. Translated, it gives CSVEGLAGGGDTGELFF.

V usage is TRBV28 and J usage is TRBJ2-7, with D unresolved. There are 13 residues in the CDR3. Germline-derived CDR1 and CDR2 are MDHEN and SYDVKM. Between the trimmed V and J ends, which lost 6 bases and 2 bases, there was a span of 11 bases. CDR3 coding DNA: TGTGCCAGCAGGGGCCCGACCCCCTACGAGCAGTACTTC. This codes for CASRGPTPYEQYF.

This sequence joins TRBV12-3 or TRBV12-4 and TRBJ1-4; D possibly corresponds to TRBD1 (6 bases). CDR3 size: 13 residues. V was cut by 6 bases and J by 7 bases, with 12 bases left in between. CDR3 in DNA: TGTGCCAGCAGGTACAGGGATGGTGAAAAACTGTTTTTT. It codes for CASRYRDGEKLFF.

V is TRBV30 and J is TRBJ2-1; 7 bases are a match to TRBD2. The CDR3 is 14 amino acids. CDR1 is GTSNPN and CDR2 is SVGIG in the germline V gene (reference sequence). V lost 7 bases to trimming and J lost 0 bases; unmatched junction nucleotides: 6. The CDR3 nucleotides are TGTGCCTTGGTGGGAGGGAGCTCCTACAATGAGCAGTTCTTC. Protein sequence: CALVGGSSYNEQFF.

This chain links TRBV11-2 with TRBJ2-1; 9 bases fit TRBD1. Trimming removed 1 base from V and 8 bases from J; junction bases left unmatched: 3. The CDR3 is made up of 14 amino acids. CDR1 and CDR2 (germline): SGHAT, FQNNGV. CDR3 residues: CASSLGRTGDEQFF. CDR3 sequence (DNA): TGTGCCAGCAGCTTAGGCCGGACAGGGGATGAGCAGTTCTTC.

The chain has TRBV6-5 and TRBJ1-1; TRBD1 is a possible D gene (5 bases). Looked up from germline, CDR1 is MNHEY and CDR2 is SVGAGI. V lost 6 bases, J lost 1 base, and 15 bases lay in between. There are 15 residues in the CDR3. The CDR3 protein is CASSPPGTRNTEAFF. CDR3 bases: TGTGCCAGCAGCCCCCCCGGGACGAGGAACACTGAAGCTTTCTTT.

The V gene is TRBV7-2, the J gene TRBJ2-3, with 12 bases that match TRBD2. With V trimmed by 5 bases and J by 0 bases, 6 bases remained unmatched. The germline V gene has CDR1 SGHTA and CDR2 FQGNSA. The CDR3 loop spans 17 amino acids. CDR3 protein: CASSPLAGGPSTDTQYF. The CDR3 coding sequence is TGTGCCAGCAGCCCCCTAGCGGGAGGGCCCAGCACAGATACGCAGTATTTT. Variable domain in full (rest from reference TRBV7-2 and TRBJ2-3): GAGVSQSPSNKVTEKGKDVELRCDPISGHTALYWYRQSLGQGLEFLIYFQGNSAPDKSGLPSDRFSAERTGGSVSTLTIQRTQQEDSAVYLCASSPLAGGPSTDTQYFGPGTRLTVL.

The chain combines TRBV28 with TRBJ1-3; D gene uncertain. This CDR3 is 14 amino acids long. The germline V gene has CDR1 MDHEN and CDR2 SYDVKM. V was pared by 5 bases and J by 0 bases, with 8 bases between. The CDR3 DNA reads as TGTGCCAGCAGTAATGGGTTCTCTGGAAACACCATATATTTT. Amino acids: CASSNGFSGNTIYF. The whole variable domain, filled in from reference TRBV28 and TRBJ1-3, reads DVKVTQSSRYLVKRTGEKVFLECVQDMDHENMFWYRQDPGLGLRLIYFSYDVKMKEKGDIPEGYSVSREKKERFSLILESASTNQTSMYLCASSNGFSGNTIYFGEGSWLTVV.

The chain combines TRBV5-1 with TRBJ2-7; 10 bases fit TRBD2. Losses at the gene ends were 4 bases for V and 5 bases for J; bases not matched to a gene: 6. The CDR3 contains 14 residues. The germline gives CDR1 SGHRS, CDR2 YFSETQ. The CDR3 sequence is CASSGGLASNEQYF. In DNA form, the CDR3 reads TGCGCCAGCAGCGGGGGACTAGCGAGCAACGAGCAGTACTTC.